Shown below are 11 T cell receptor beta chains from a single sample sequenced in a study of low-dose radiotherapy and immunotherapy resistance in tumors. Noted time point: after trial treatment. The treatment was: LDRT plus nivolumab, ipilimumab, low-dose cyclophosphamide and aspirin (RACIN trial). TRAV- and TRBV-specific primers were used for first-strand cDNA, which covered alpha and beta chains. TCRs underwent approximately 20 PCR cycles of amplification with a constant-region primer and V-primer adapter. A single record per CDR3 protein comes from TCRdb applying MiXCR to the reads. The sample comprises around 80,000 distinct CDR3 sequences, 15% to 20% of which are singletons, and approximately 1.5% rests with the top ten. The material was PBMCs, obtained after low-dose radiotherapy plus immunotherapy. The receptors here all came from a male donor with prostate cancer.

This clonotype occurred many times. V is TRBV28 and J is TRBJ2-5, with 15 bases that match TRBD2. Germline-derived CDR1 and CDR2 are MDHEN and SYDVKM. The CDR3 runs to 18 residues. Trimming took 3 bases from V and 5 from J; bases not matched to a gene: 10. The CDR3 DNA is TGTGCCAGCAGTTTTGGAGGACTAGCGGGAGGGGATCGTGAGACCCAGTACTTC. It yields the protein CASSFGGLAGGDRETQYF.

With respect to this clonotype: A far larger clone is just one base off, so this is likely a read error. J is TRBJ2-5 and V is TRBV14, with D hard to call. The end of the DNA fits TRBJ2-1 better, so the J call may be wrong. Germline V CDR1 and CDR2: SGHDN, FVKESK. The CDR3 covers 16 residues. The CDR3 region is CASSEELRGPYNEQFF. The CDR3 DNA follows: TGTGCCAGCAGCGAAGAATTAAGAGGACCCTACAATGAGCAGTTCTTC.

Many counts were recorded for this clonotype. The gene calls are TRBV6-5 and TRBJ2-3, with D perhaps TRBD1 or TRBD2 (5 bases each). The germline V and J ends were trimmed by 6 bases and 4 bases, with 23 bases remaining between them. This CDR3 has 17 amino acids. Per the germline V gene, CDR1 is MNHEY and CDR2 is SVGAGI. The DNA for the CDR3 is TGTGCCAGCAGGAAAGCCACCGGGACGCTAAGCGCAGATACGCAGTATTTT. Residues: CASRKATGTLSADTQYF.

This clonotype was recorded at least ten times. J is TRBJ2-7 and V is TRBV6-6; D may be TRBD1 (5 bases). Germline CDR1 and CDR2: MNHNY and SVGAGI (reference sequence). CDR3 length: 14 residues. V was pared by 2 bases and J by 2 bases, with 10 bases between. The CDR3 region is CASSYADRAYEQYF. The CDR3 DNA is TGTGCCAGCAGTTACGCCGACAGAGCCTACGAGCAGTACTTC.

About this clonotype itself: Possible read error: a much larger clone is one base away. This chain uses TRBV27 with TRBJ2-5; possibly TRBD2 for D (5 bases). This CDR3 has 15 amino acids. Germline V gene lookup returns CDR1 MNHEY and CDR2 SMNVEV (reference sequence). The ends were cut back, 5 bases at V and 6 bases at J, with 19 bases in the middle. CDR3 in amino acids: CASSPHADSSQTQYF. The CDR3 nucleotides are TGTGCCAGCAGTCCGCACGCGGACTCCAGTCAGACCCAGTACTTC.

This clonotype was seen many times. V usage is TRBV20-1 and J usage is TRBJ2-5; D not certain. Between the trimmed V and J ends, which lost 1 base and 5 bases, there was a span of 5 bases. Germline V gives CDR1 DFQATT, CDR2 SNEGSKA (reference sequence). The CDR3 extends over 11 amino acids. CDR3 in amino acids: CSARVEETQYF. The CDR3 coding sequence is TGCAGTGCTAGAGTGGAGGAGACCCAGTACTTC.

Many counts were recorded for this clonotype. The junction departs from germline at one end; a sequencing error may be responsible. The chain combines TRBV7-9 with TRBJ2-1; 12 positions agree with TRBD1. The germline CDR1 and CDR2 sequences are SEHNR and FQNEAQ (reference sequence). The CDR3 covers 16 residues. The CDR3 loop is CASSLAGTGGNNEQFF. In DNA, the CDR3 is TGTGCCAGCAGCCTAGCAGGGACAGGGGGCAACAATGAGCAGTTCTTC.

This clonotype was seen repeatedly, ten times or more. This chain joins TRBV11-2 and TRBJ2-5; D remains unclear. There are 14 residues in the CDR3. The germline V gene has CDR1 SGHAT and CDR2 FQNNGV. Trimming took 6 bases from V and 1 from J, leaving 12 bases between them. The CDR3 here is CASSQMGSQETQYF. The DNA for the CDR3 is TGTGCCAGCAGTCAGATGGGGTCCCAAGAGACCCAGTACTTC.

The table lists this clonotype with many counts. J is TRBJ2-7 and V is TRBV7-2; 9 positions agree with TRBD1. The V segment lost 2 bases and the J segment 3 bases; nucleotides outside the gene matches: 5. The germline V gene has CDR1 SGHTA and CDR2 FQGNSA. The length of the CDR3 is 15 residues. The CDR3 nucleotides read TGTGCCAGCAGCTTACACGGACAGGGGTACTACGAGCAGTACTTC. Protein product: CASSLHGQGYYEQYF.

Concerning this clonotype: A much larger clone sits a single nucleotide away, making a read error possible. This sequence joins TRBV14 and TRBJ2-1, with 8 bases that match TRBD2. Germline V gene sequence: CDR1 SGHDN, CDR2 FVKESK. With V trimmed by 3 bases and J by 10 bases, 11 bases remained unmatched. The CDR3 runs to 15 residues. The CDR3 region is CASSHIAGNSYEQFF. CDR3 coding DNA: TGTGCCAGCAGCCATATAGCGGGAAACTCCTACGAGCAGTTCTTC.

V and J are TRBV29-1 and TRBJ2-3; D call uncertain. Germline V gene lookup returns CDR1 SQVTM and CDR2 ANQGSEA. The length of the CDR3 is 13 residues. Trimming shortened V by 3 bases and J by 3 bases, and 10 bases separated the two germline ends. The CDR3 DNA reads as TGCAGCGTTGACGGTCAGGCTACAGATACGCAGTATTTT. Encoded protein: CSVDGQATDTQYF.